This TCR beta chain was identified in a study of blood T cell repertoires in COVID-19. Study summary: Acute-phase and convalescent COVID-19 samples originated in the United States, Italy and Spain. PBMCs, B-cell-depleted T cells, or T cells were the source of the cDNA or gDNA that made up the material.

Produced via immunoSEQ multiplex PCR; TCRdb's table is partial and in-frame only. The table records roughly 200,000 clones, roughly 84% of them present only once. Germline V gene lookup returns CDR1 MRHNA and CDR2 SNTAGT. With V trimmed by 4 bases and J by 2 bases, 7 bases remained unmatched. The CDR3 is made up of 16 amino acids. The clonotype was recovered from a man aged 50 to 59 with COVID-19, enrolled during active disease. The chain has TRBV6-4 and TRBJ2-3, with TRBD1 matching 9 bases. The specimen sequenced was peripheral blood. CDR3 region: CASSGGQGDNTDTQYF. DNA for the CDR3: TGTGCCAGCAGTGGGGGACAGGGTGATAACACAGATACGCAGTATTTT.